Below are 30 T cell receptor beta chains sequenced from a single sample in a study of a mutant IDH1 vaccine in newly diagnosed glioma. Sample time point: baseline, week 1 (first vaccination visit). The treatment was: pre-vaccination baseline after standard-of-care therapy. The data were produced by immunoSEQ multiplex PCR, yet TCRdb's version contains in-frame clones alone and is incomplete. The sample holds approximately 92,000 clones, about four fifths seen once. Sequenced here: PBMCs, sampled from a glioma patient treated with radiotherapy, temozolomide or both. All receptors derive from a woman between 50 and 59 years old with glioma.

The chain recombines TRBV4-1 with TRBJ1-5; TRBD1 matches 8 bases. Germline CDR1 is MGHRA and CDR2 is YSYEKL. After removal of 3 bases from V and 6 bases from J, the junction contained 7 bases not matched to a gene. The CDR3 length is 15 residues. The CDR3 reads CASSQSQGAIQPQHF. CDR3 nucleotides: TGCGCCAGCAGCCAGTCCCAGGGGGCGATTCAGCCCCAGCATTTT.

V and J are TRBV7-2 and TRBJ1-5; D gene uncertain. The V gene's germline CDR1 is SGHTA and CDR2 FQGNSA. V gave up 5 bases and J gave up 1 base, with 9 bases separating them. CDR3 length: 14 amino acids. The CDR3 nucleotides are TGTGCCAGCAGCCGCCCCGGGAGCAATCAGCCCCAGCATTTT. Residues: CASSRPGSNQPQHF.

The CDR3 protein is CASSTTENQPQHF. Written as DNA, the CDR3 is TGTGCCAGCAGTACCACAGAGAATCAGCCCCAGCATTTT. This rearrangement joins TRBV6-6 to TRBJ1-5, with D uncertain. This CDR3 comprises 13 residues. Germline values: CDR1 MNHNY, CDR2 SVGAGI (reference sequence). Trimming stripped 5 bases from V and 4 bases from J, with 9 bases between.

The rearrangement links TRBV30 to TRBJ1-6; no reliable D call. V shed 4 bases and J shed 11 bases, with 21 bases lying between them. Germline V gene lookup returns CDR1 GTSNPN and CDR2 SVGIG (reference sequence). The CDR3 runs to 15 residues. In nucleotides, the CDR3 is TGTGCCTGGACCGTGCAAAGAAAAGGAGGTGCACCCCTCCACTTT. Protein: CAWTVQRKGGAPLHF.

The genes are TRBV27 and TRBJ1-1, with 7 bases that match TRBD1. This CDR3 has 14 residues. Trimming removed 3 bases from V and 3 bases from J; junction bases left unmatched: 4. The germline CDR1 and CDR2 sequences are MNHEY and SMNVEV (reference sequence). CDR3 sequence reads: CASSFTGDYTEAFF. DNA of the CDR3: TGTGCCAGCAGTTTTACAGGGGATTACACTGAAGCTTTCTTT.

This clone was counted a single time. This rearrangement joins TRBV14 to TRBJ2-5, with D possibly being TRBD1 (5 bases). Trimming cost V 1 base and J 1 base, with 10 bases left between them. The CDR3 extends over 15 amino acids. The germline V gene has CDR1 SGHDN and CDR2 FVKESK. The CDR3 sequence is CASSQAQGPQETQYF. The CDR3 DNA is TGTGCCAGCAGCCAAGCTCAGGGTCCCCAAGAGACCCAGTACTTC.

The CDR3 is CASSLDLQGRGYTF. The CDR3 DNA sequence: TGTGCCAGCAGCTTAGATTTACAGGGGAGAGGCTACACCTTC. The rearrangement links TRBV11-2 to TRBJ1-2, with 7 bases aligning to TRBD1. The J segment lost 8 bases and the V segment lost 0 bases, leaving 6 bases of the junction unmatched. The CDR3 runs 14 residues. CDR1 is SGHAT, CDR2 FQNNGV, per germline.

This clone has only a few counts. The V call is TRBV5-1, the J call TRBJ1-2; a possible D gene is TRBD1 (5 bases). With 4 bases removed from V and 6 bases from J, the gap between germline ends came to 16 bases. The CDR3 runs to 14 residues. Germline lookup yields CDR1 SGHRS and CDR2 YFSETQ. As DNA, the CDR3 is TGCGCCAGCAGCCCTGAAGGAGGGGTCGATGGCTACACCTTC. Its translation: CASSPEGGVDGYTF.

J is TRBJ2-1 and V is TRBV4-1; 7 bases align to TRBD2. After removal of 4 bases from V and 7 bases from J, the junction contained 10 bases not matched to a gene. This CDR3 is 15 amino acids long. Per the germline V gene, CDR1 is MGHRA and CDR2 is YSYEKL. This CDR3 reads CASSRTLGRDNEQFF. CDR3 bases: TGCGCCAGCAGCCGGACCTTGGGGAGGGATAATGAGCAGTTCTTC.

The CDR3 spells CAWRITGTGELFF. DNA of the CDR3: TGTGCCTGGAGGATAACAGGGACCGGGGAGCTGTTTTTT. V is TRBV30 and J is TRBJ2-2; D possibly corresponds to TRBD1 (6 bases). The germline CDR1 and CDR2 sequences are GTSNPN and SVGIG (reference sequence). V shed 3 bases and J shed 5 bases, with 10 bases lying between them. CDR3 length: 13 residues. The variable domain in full, with the rest retrieved from reference TRBV30 and TRBJ2-2, is SQTIHQWPATLVQPVGSPLSLECTVEGTSNPNLYWYRQAAGRGLQLLFYSVGIGQISSEVPQNLSASRPQDRQFILSSKKLLLSDSGFYLCAWRITGTGELFFGEGSRLTVL.

This clone was detected once. CDR3 sequence (DNA): TGTGCCAGCAGCTTGTACGGTGGCGAGCAGTACTTC. It encodes CASSLYGGEQYF. This rearrangement joins TRBV5-6 to TRBJ2-7; no definite D call. Germline lookup yields CDR1 SGHDT and CDR2 YYEEEE. The CDR3 consists of 12 residues. The V gene lost 1 base and the J gene lost 6 bases, with 8 bases spanning the gap.

V gene TRBV7-2 combines with J gene TRBJ2-7; D call uncertain. The germline V and J ends were trimmed by 4 bases and 6 bases, with 10 bases remaining between them. Germline V lookup: CDR1 SGHTA, CDR2 FQGNSA. This CDR3 is 12 amino acids long. The CDR3 reads CASSSPLAEQYF. The CDR3 nucleotides read TGTGCCAGCAGCTCTCCCCTCGCCGAGCAGTACTTC.

The chain recombines TRBV18 with TRBJ2-7; 12 bases agree with TRBD2. Germline assignment: CDR1 KGHSH and CDR2 LQKENI. The CDR3 extends over 16 amino acids. V shed 3 bases and J 6 bases; nucleotides not matched to a gene: 9. For the CDR3, the DNA is TGTGCCAGCTCACCCTTCGCCGGGACTAGCGGGTTCGAGCAGTACTTC. Translating gives CASSPFAGTSGFEQYF. Full variable domain (missing parts from reference TRBV18 and TRBJ2-7): NAGVMQNPRHLVRRRGQEARLRCSPMKGHSHVYWYRQLPEEGLKFMVYLQKENIIDESGMPKERFSAEFPKEGPSILRIQQVVRGDSAAYFCASSPFAGTSGFEQYFGPGTRLTVT.

The genes are TRBV9 and TRBJ1-6; unclear D gene. Germline V gene data show CDR1 as SGDLS and CDR2 as YYNGEE. The CDR3 sequence is 17 residues long. V was cut by 0 bases and J by 2 bases, with 12 bases left in between. The CDR3 region is CASSVEVGLTYNSPLHF. The CDR3 DNA reads TGTGCCAGCAGCGTAGAGGTGGGGTTAACCTATAATTCACCCCTCCACTTT. Looking up the rest from reference TRBV9 and TRBJ1-6 gives the full variable domain: DSGVTQTPKHLITATGQRVTLRCSPRSGDLSVYWYQQSLDQGLQFLIQYYNGEERAKGNILERFSAQQFPDLHSELNLSSLELGDSALYFCASSVEVGLTYNSPLHFGNGTRLTVT.

V usage is TRBV15 and J usage is TRBJ1-3, with a weak D call TRBD1 (5 bases). The CDR3 spans 16 residues. Germline V gives CDR1 LNHNV, CDR2 YYDKDF (reference sequence). Trimming removed 1 base from V and 4 bases from J, with 14 bases in between. The CDR3 bases are TGTGCCACCAGCAGAGGTTTAGGAAGGGACGGAAACACCATATATTTT. It translates to CATSRGLGRDGNTIYF.

This sequence joins TRBV14 and TRBJ2-3, with D possibly being TRBD1 or TRBD2 (5 bases each). Germline CDR1 SGHDN, CDR2 FVKESK. Trimming took 0 bases from V and 3 from J, leaving 16 bases between them. The CDR3 runs to 17 residues. The CDR3, as DNA: TGTGCCAGCAGCCAAGATGGCGCCCTCTGGGGGACAGATACGCAGTATTTT. Residues: CASSQDGALWGTDTQYF.

Turning to this clone: Other nucleotide sequences from this sample produce the same CDR3. The rearrangement links TRBV9 to TRBJ1-1; D is ambiguous. Deletions cut 0 bases from V and 2 bases from J, with 5 bases between. The CDR3 has 13 amino acids. Germline CDR1 reads SGDLS; CDR2 reads YYNGEE. CDR3 sequence: CASSVDRNTEAFF. CDR3 bases: TGTGCCAGCAGCGTAGACAGAAACACTGAAGCTTTCTTT.

This chain uses TRBV5-6 with TRBJ1-1, with a tentative D call TRBD1 (5 bases). The CDR3 is made up of 15 amino acids. From germline, CDR1 is SGHDT and CDR2 YYEEEE. Trimming cost V 0 bases and J 5 bases, with 14 bases left between them. The CDR3, as DNA: TGTGCCAGCAGCTTGGCCTCGGCAGGGAGGACTGAAGCTTTCTTT. Protein: CASSLASAGRTEAFF.

The CDR3 loop reads CASSLEAGGAGNTIYF. The CDR3 nucleotides are TGTGCCAGCAGCTTAGAGGCAGGGGGTGCCGGAAACACCATATATTTT. The chain uses TRBV7-9 and TRBJ1-3, with 7 bases identical to TRBD1. V dropped 1 base and J dropped 4; count of bases not matched to a gene: 7. Germline V gene lookup returns CDR1 SEHNR and CDR2 FQNEAQ (reference sequence). The CDR3 extends over 16 amino acids.

The chain recombines TRBV19 with TRBJ1-2, with TRBD1 matching over 8 bases. The CDR3 covers 18 residues. The J segment lost 4 bases and the V segment lost 2 bases, leaving 15 bases of the junction unmatched. Per the germline V gene, CDR1 is LNHDA and CDR2 is SQIVND (reference sequence). Here the CDR3 DNA reads TGTGCCAGTAGTATATTTACGGAAGGGGCAGGGGGCTTCTATGGCTACACCTTC. Translation gives CASSIFTEGAGGFYGYTF.

The chain is built from TRBV29-1 and TRBJ1-1, with 8 nucleotides matching TRBD1. Germline V gives CDR1 SQVTM, CDR2 ANQGSEA. The length of the CDR3 is 14 residues. After removal of 4 bases from V and 4 bases from J, the junction contained 8 bases not matched to a gene. The CDR3 DNA reads as TGCAGCGTTGCGTCAGGGGGCGCGGGCACTGAAGCTTTCTTT. Protein product: CSVASGGAGTEAFF.

The V gene is TRBV28, the J gene TRBJ1-4; no reliable D call. The CDR3 has 14 amino acids. V was shortened by 5 bases and J by 4 bases, with 11 bases between the two germline ends. CDR1 and CDR2 from the germline V gene are MDHEN and SYDVKM. The CDR3 spells CASSVSGFNEKLFF. In DNA form, the CDR3 reads TGTGCCAGCAGTGTCTCGGGGTTTAATGAAAAACTGTTTTTT. The whole variable domain, filled in from reference TRBV28 and TRBJ1-4, reads DVKVTQSSRYLVKRTGEKVFLECVQDMDHENMFWYRQDPGLGLRLIYFSYDVKMKEKGDIPEGYSVSREKKERFSLILESASTNQTSMYLCASSVSGFNEKLFFGSGTQLSVL.

This chain joins TRBV7-9 and TRBJ2-3; tentatively, D is TRBD1 or TRBD2 (5 bases each). V shed 2 bases and J shed 2 bases, with 11 bases lying between them. Looked up from germline, CDR1 is SEHNR and CDR2 is FQNEAQ (reference sequence). The CDR3 is 15 amino acids. The CDR3 loop reads CASSLIRDPTDTQYF. The CDR3 coding sequence is TGTGCCAGCAGCTTAATCCGGGACCCCACAGATACGCAGTATTTT. Full variable domain (rest looked up from reference TRBV7-9 and TRBJ2-3): DTGVSQNPRHKITKRGQNVTFRCDPISEHNRLYWYRQTLGQGPEFLTYFQNEAQLEKSRLLSDRFSAERPKGSFSTLEIQRTEQGDSAMYLCASSLIRDPTDTQYFGPGTRLTVL.

This chain uses TRBV28 with TRBJ1-1; weak D call: TRBD1 (5 bases). There are 14 residues in the CDR3. The V gene's germline CDR1 is MDHEN and CDR2 SYDVKM. V was shortened by 11 bases and J by 4 bases, with 20 bases between the two germline ends. This CDR3 is CACQLGARSTEAFF. CDR3 coding DNA: TGTGCCTGCCAACTCGGGGCAAGGAGCACTGAAGCTTTCTTT.

This clone was counted once. V usage is TRBV7-2 and J usage is TRBJ2-7; 9 bases fit TRBD2. The CDR3 spans 15 residues. Germline CDR1 and CDR2: SGHTA and FQGNSA. After removal of 3 bases from V and 7 bases from J, the junction contained 10 bases not matched to a gene. The CDR3 bases are TGTGCCAGCAGCTTTGGTAGCGGGGGCCGGGGGGAGCAGTACTTC. Translated, it gives CASSFGSGGRGEQYF.

This chain joins TRBV6-4 and TRBJ1-5; D gene uncertain. V gave up 2 bases and J gave up 4 bases, with 6 bases separating them. Looked up from germline, CDR1 is MRHNA and CDR2 is SNTAGT. The CDR3 spans 13 residues. Here the CDR3 DNA reads TGTGCCAGCAGTGACGAGGTTAATCAGCCCCAGCATTTT. This sequence encodes CASSDEVNQPQHF.

The V gene is TRBV30, the J gene TRBJ2-1, with TRBD1 identical over 7 bases. The germline V gene encodes CDR1 GTSNPN and CDR2 SVGIG (reference sequence). The CDR3 sequence is 15 residues long. V shed 3 bases and J 2 bases; nucleotides not matched to a gene: 7. This CDR3 is CAWRGGRGAYNEQFF. The CDR3 coding sequence is TGTGCCTGGAGAGGGGGCAGGGGCGCCTACAATGAGCAGTTCTTC.

This chain links TRBV7-2 with TRBJ1-1; D uncertain. The CDR3 spans 14 residues. V lost 7 bases, J lost 4 bases, and 16 bases lay in between. Germline CDR1 reads SGHTA; CDR2 reads FQGNSA. CDR3 region: CASTEGFVVTEAFF. Written as DNA, the CDR3 is TGTGCCAGCACCGAAGGTTTTGTCGTCACTGAAGCTTTCTTT.

The chain uses TRBV5-5 and TRBJ1-6, with D uncertain. The CDR3 contains 13 residues. Between the trimmed V and J ends, which lost 0 bases and 7 bases, there was a span of 5 bases. Germline CDR1 reads SGHKS; CDR2 reads YYEKEE (reference sequence). The CDR3 coding sequence is TGTGCCAGCAGCTTGGTTTGGAATTCACCCCTCCACTTT. The encoded protein is CASSLVWNSPLHF.

The gene calls are TRBV9 and TRBJ2-6; TRBD2 agrees at 7 bases. J gave up 2 bases and V 0 bases, and 2 bases lay outside the gene matches. This CDR3 has 16 residues. The germline V gene has CDR1 SGDLS and CDR2 YYNGEE. In DNA, the CDR3 is TGTGCCAGCAGCGTAGATGGGGGGGCTGGGGCCAACGTCCTGACTTTC. Translation gives CASSVDGGAGANVLTF.